The 32 T cell receptor beta chains below were found in one sample sequenced in a study of blood T cell repertoires in COVID-19. Produced via immunoSEQ multiplex PCR; TCRdb's table is partial and in-frame only. The sample comprises 75,000 to 95,000 clones, 85% to 90% of which are singletons, and around 4.5% rests with the top ten. Sequenced: peripheral blood. Receptors originate from a man aged 50 to 59 with active COVID-19.

This CDR3 is CASSLGGGPRETQYF. The CDR3 DNA reads as TGTGCCAGCAGCTTAGGCGGGGGGCCTCGAGAGACCCAGTACTTC. The genes are TRBV5-5 and TRBJ2-5, with TRBD2 matching 8 bases. The CDR3 contains 15 residues. With 2 bases clipped from V and 4 bases from J, the junction kept 7 bases outside the gene matches. Germline values: CDR1 SGHKS, CDR2 YYEKEE (reference sequence).

The chain is built from TRBV18 and TRBJ1-5; TRBD1 matches 9 bases. The CDR3 is 15 residues long. Trimming at V came to 3 bases and at J to 7 bases, leaving 7 bases not matched to a gene. Germline V CDR1 and CDR2: KGHSH, LQKENI. As DNA, the CDR3 is TGTGCCAGCTCACCCGGGACAGGGTTAGGGCAGCCCCAGCATTTT. It codes for CASSPGTGLGQPQHF.

This clone was seen only once. This chain links TRBV19 with TRBJ1-5; 10 bases fit TRBD1. Germline trimming cut 5 bases from V and 4 bases from J; bases unmatched to any gene: 2. Looked up from germline, CDR1 is LNHDA and CDR2 is SQIVND (reference sequence). This CDR3 contains 14 residues. The CDR3 coding sequence is TGTGCCAGTAGTTCGGGACAGGGGAATCAGCCCCAGCATTTT. Protein: CASSSGQGNQPQHF.

The chain recombines TRBV6-5 with TRBJ1-4; D possibly corresponds to TRBD1 (5 bases). The CDR3 contains 13 residues. CDR1 and CDR2 (germline): MNHEY, SVGAGI. V lost 8 bases and J lost 7, with 14 bases in between. In DNA, the CDR3 is TGTGCCAGCGGTAGGCAGGGAGGTGAAAAACTGTTTTTT. It yields the protein CASGRQGGEKLFF.

This chain connects TRBV5-1 to TRBJ1-1; the D is unclear. CDR3 length equals 13 residues. In germline, CDR1 is SGHRS, CDR2 YFSETQ. Trimming stripped 0 bases from V and 13 bases from J, with 16 bases between. The CDR3 sequence: CASSLEAGQLVFF. CDR3 DNA sequence: TGCGCCAGCAGCTTGGAGGCAGGCCAGTTAGTTTTCTTT. Using reference TRBV5-1 and TRBJ1-1 for the parts outside the CDR3, the full variable domain is KAGVTQTPRYLIKTRGQQVTLSCSPISGHRSVSWYQQTPGQGLQFLFEYFSETQRNKGNFPGRFSGRQFSNSRSEMNVSTLELGDSALYLCASSLEAGQLVFFGQGTRLTVV.

This chain joins TRBV4-2 and TRBJ2-1, with 9 bases matching TRBD2. CDR3 length equals 13 residues. Germline-derived CDR1 and CDR2 are LGHNA and YNFKEQ. V lost 4 bases, J lost 15 bases, and 10 bases stayed unmatched. CDR3 sequence: CASSPPPGTSWFF. DNA for the CDR3: TGTGCCAGCAGCCCCCCGCCCGGGACTAGCTGGTTCTTC.

The V call is TRBV28, the J call TRBJ1-1, with a tentative D call TRBD1 (5 bases). This CDR3 has 14 residues. Between the trimmed V and J ends, which lost 2 bases and 0 bases, there was a span of 7 bases. CDR1 MDHEN and CDR2 SYDVKM come from the germline V gene. The CDR3 here is CASSLQGMNTEAFF. The CDR3 nucleotides are TGTGCCAGCAGTTTACAGGGTATGAACACTGAAGCTTTCTTT.

This clone was observed once. V and J are TRBV3-1 (or the pseudogene TRBV3-2) and TRBJ2-7; a weak D match, TRBD1 (7 bases). This CDR3 has 14 residues. Deletions cut 4 bases from V and 7 bases from J, with 17 bases between. Looked up from germline, CDR1 is LGHDT and CDR2 is YNNKEL (reference sequence). CDR3 coding DNA: TGTGCCAGCAGCCCATGGGGGCAGGGGGGAGAGCAGTACTTC. Protein product: CASSPWGQGGEQYF.

The V call is TRBV5-1, the J call TRBJ2-7, with 11 bases that match TRBD2. The V and J ends lost 5 bases and 4 bases, in that order; junction bases with no gene match: 20. The CDR3 runs 19 residues. Germline V gives CDR1 SGHRS, CDR2 YFSETQ. The CDR3 region is CASSPFLASGRFRPYEQYF. DNA for the CDR3: TGCGCCAGCAGTCCCTTTCTGGCTAGCGGGAGGTTCCGCCCATACGAGCAGTACTTC.

The rearrangement uses TRBV27 and TRBJ2-1, with 10 positions matching TRBD1. Per germline, CDR1 MNHEY and CDR2 SMNVEV (reference sequence). V dropped 5 bases and J dropped 3; count of bases not matched to a gene: 4. This CDR3 has 15 amino acids. The CDR3 spells CASSHGQGVYNEQFF. CDR3 in DNA: TGTGCCAGCAGTCACGGACAGGGGGTCTACAATGAGCAGTTCTTC.

V and J are TRBV28 and TRBJ2-2; a possible D gene is TRBD1 (7 bases). Trimming took 5 bases from V and 5 from J, leaving 18 bases between them. CDR1 is MDHEN and CDR2 is SYDVKM in the germline V gene. The length of the CDR3 is 16 residues. The CDR3 protein is CASSPTGRLGTGELFF. In DNA, the CDR3 is TGTGCCAGCAGTCCGACAGGGAGGTTGGGGACCGGGGAGCTGTTTTTT.

This chain links TRBV4-3 with TRBJ1-4; a weak D match, TRBD1 (5 bases). Germline loops: CDR1 LGHNA, CDR2 YSLEER. V lost 0 bases to trimming and J lost 8 bases, with 13 bases between them. This CDR3 region has 15 residues. CDR3 sequence (DNA): TGCGCCAGCAGCCAAGAGCAGGGATCATTAGAAAAACTGTTTTTT. Amino acids: CASSQEQGSLEKLFF.

V and J are TRBV6-5 and TRBJ2-1; TRBD1 matches 9 bases. Germline V gives CDR1 MNHEY, CDR2 SVGAGI. V was pared by 4 bases and J by 15 bases, with 7 bases of the junction left unmatched. This CDR3 is 12 amino acids long. CDR3 sequence (DNA): TGTGCCAGCAGTTCCCCCGGGACAGGGATGTTCTTC. This codes for CASSSPGTGMFF.

The chain recombines TRBV15 with TRBJ2-5; the D gene is possibly TRBD2 (5 bases). This CDR3 is built from 17 residues. V was clipped by 0 bases and J by 5 bases, with 19 bases between them. Germline values: CDR1 LNHNV, CDR2 YYDKDF (reference sequence). The CDR3 sequence: CATSRDPGEWLGETQYF. As DNA, the CDR3 is TGTGCCACCAGCAGAGACCCCGGGGAGTGGCTGGGGGAGACCCAGTACTTC.

The chain links TRBV7-2 to TRBJ1-2, with D maybe TRBD1 (6 bases). Trimming left V 7 bases short and J 8 bases short, with 14 bases between. The CDR3 is 12 amino acids. Germline V gene sequence: CDR1 SGHTA, CDR2 FQGNSA. The CDR3 region has the DNA TGTGCCAGCACCACCAGGGGTGGAGGCTACACCTTC. Protein: CASTTRGGGYTF. Complete variable domain (other parts from reference TRBV7-2 and TRBJ1-2): GAGVSQSPSNKVTEKGKDVELRCDPISGHTALYWYRQSLGQGLEFLIYFQGNSAPDKSGLPSDRFSAERTGGSVSTLTIQRTQQEDSAVYLCASTTRGGGYTFGSGTRLTVV.

The chain carries TRBV7-9 and TRBJ2-6, with TRBD1 matching over 8 bases. V was pared by 4 bases and J by 2 bases, with 13 bases of the junction left unmatched. CDR1 SEHNR and CDR2 FQNEAQ come from the germline V gene (reference sequence). The CDR3 is 19 amino acids. The CDR3 DNA follows: TGTGCCAGCAGCTCCCCGGGGGCAGGGGGCCCCCCTGGGGCCAACGTCCTGACTTTC. Amino acids: CASSSPGAGGPPGANVLTF.

The rearrangement uses TRBV6-1 and TRBJ2-1; 7 bases line up with TRBD2. V was clipped by 2 bases and J by 5 bases; unmatched bases: 3. CDR1 is MNHNS, CDR2 SASEGT, per germline. This CDR3 has 14 residues. The CDR3 is CASSERLADNEQFF. Written as DNA, the CDR3 is TGTGCCAGCAGTGAAAGGCTAGCGGACAATGAGCAGTTCTTC.

The V gene is TRBV6-6, the J gene TRBJ1-1; D is perhaps TRBD1 (5 bases). The V and J ends lost 2 bases and 7 bases respectively, with 8 bases between them. The CDR3 length is 12 residues. CDR1 MNHNY and CDR2 SVGAGI come from the germline V gene (reference sequence). The CDR3 DNA is TGTGCCAGCAGTTACCCAGACAGTGAAGCTTTCTTT. Translating it yields CASSYPDSEAFF.

Here the CDR3 reads CASSLGGARNTEAFF. Here the CDR3 DNA reads TGTGCCAGCAGCCTGGGAGGGGCCCGGAACACTGAAGCTTTCTTT. This chain uses TRBV7-9 with TRBJ1-1; the D gene is possibly TRBD1 (5 bases). V was trimmed by 5 bases and J by 1 base, leaving 14 bases between them. The CDR3 has 15 amino acids. CDR1 and CDR2 (germline): SEHNR, FQNEAQ (reference sequence).

The rearrangement uses TRBV4-2 and TRBJ1-2; 10 bases are shared with TRBD1. The CDR3 runs 19 residues. The germline V gene encodes CDR1 LGHNA and CDR2 YNFKEQ. Trimming took 0 bases from V and 6 from J; bases not matched to a gene: 16. The CDR3 here is CASSQDEGSGTGALDGYTF. The CDR3 DNA is TGTGCCAGCAGCCAAGATGAGGGATCCGGGACAGGGGCTCTTGATGGCTACACCTTC.

V is TRBV4-1 and J is TRBJ2-2, with D unclear. Germline V gene lookup returns CDR1 MGHRA and CDR2 YSYEKL. The ends were cut back, 0 bases at V and 5 bases at J, with 10 bases in the middle. The CDR3 runs 15 residues. This CDR3 reads CASSQDPLETGELFF. CDR3 coding DNA: TGCGCCAGCAGCCAAGACCCCCTAGAGACCGGGGAGCTGTTTTTT.

The V gene is TRBV5-1, the J gene TRBJ2-2; the match to TRBD2 covers 9 bases. V lost 4 bases, J lost 1 base, and 2 bases stayed unmatched. This CDR3 is 15 amino acids long. CDR1 is SGHRS and CDR2 is YFSETQ in the germline V gene. This CDR3 is CASSIAGVNTGELFF. CDR3 nucleotides: TGCGCCAGCAGCATAGCGGGGGTGAACACCGGGGAGCTGTTTTTT.

The rearrangement links TRBV18 to TRBJ2-1; D uncertain. Trimming removed 4 bases from V and 9 bases from J, with 13 bases in between. Per germline, CDR1 KGHSH and CDR2 LQKENI. The CDR3 sequence is 13 residues long. CDR3 DNA: TGTGCCAGCTCACTAGCAGTTGGCAGTGAGCAGTTCTTC. This translates into CASSLAVGSEQFF.

J is TRBJ2-5 and V is TRBV29-1; a possible D gene is TRBD2 (6 bases). Germline V lookup: CDR1 SQVTM, CDR2 ANQGSEA. The CDR3 length is 19 residues. Trimming cost V 3 bases and J 4 bases, with 30 bases left between them. The CDR3 nucleotides read TGCAGCGTTGAGTGGGGAGGCAGGGAAAGTGACTCGCCCCCAGAGACCCAGTACTTC. This gives the protein CSVEWGGRESDSPPETQYF.

V and J are TRBV19 and TRBJ1-5, with 9 bases lining up with TRBD1. In germline, CDR1 is LNHDA, CDR2 SQIVND (reference sequence). J lost 0 bases, V lost 4 bases, and 10 bases had no gene match. The CDR3 totals 18 residues. This CDR3 reads CASSKWGQGGISNQPQHF. As DNA, the CDR3 is TGTGCCAGTAGTAAATGGGGACAGGGAGGGATTAGCAATCAGCCCCAGCATTTT. The full variable domain, in which reference TRBV19 and TRBJ1-5 provide the parts outside the CDR3, is DGGITQSPKYLFRKEGQNVTLSCEQNLNHDAMYWYRQDPGQGLRLIYYSQIVNDFQKGDIAEGYSVSREKKESFPLTVTSAQKNPTAFYLCASSKWGQGGISNQPQHFGDGTRLSIL.

The CDR3 nucleotides read TGCGCCAGCAGCCCGGGGGGCACAGATACGCAGTATTTT. Protein sequence: CASSPGGTDTQYF. V is TRBV5-1 and J is TRBJ2-3; possible D gene TRBD2, 6 bases. Germline loops: CDR1 SGHRS, CDR2 YFSETQ. This CDR3 has 13 amino acids. V was clipped by 4 bases and J by 1 base, with 7 bases between them. The whole variable domain, remainder taken from reference TRBV5-1 and TRBJ2-3, is KAGVTQTPRYLIKTRGQQVTLSCSPISGHRSVSWYQQTPGQGLQFLFEYFSETQRNKGNFPGRFSGRQFSNSRSEMNVSTLELGDSALYLCASSPGGTDTQYFGPGTRLTVL.

The chain combines TRBV4-3 with TRBJ1-6; 10 nucleotides line up with TRBD1. Losses at the gene ends were 4 bases for V and 7 bases for J; bases not matched to a gene: 4. CDR1 LGHNA and CDR2 YSLEER come from the germline V gene. The CDR3 runs 15 residues. CDR3 sequence (DNA): TGCGCCAGCAGCCCCGGGACAGGGGACAATTCACCCCTCCACTTT. Translation gives CASSPGTGDNSPLHF.

This chain links TRBV5-8 with TRBJ2-5; 8 bases line up with TRBD1. This CDR3 is 15 amino acids long. Germline V gives CDR1 SGHTS, CDR2 YDEGEE. Germline trimming cut 4 bases from V and 5 bases from J; bases unmatched to any gene: 10. CDR3 region: CASSRSTGAGETQYF. The CDR3 DNA sequence: TGTGCCAGCAGCCGGTCGACAGGGGCCGGGGAGACCCAGTACTTC.

The chain employs TRBV2 and TRBJ2-1, with 13 bases lining up with TRBD2. CDR1 is SNHLY, CDR2 FYNNEI, per germline. The CDR3 totals 16 residues. J gave up 2 bases and V 6 bases, and 4 bases lay outside the gene matches. The DNA of the CDR3 is TGTGCCAGCAGGGACGGACTAGCGGGGGCCTACAATGAGCAGTTCTTC. This codes for CASRDGLAGAYNEQFF.

This chain connects TRBV12-3 or TRBV12-4 to TRBJ2-3; unclear D gene. The ends were cut back, 4 bases at V and 6 bases at J, with 5 bases in the middle. The CDR3 sequence is 11 residues long. CDR3: CASSSMDTQYF. The CDR3 DNA is TGTGCCAGCAGTTCTATGGATACGCAGTATTTT.

This clone appeared a single time. The chain carries TRBV11-3 and TRBJ2-5, with D possibly matching TRBD2 (5 bases). The CDR3 consists of 16 residues. V shed 3 bases and J shed 5 bases, with 19 bases lying between them. CDR1 is SGHNT, CDR2 YENEEA, per germline. In DNA form, the CDR3 reads TGTGCCAGCAGCTTTCCCTACGCGGGCCCATCGGAGACCCAGTACTTC. It specifies CASSFPYAGPSETQYF.

This sequence joins TRBV29-1 and TRBJ2-7; the D is unclear. The CDR3 length is 14 residues. Germline CDR1 is SQVTM and CDR2 is ANQGSEA. Trimming removed 0 bases at V and 2 bases at J, with 11 bases between. This CDR3 reads CSVEERYEPYEQYF. Written as DNA, the CDR3 is TGCAGCGTTGAAGAACGGTACGAACCCTACGAGCAGTACTTC.